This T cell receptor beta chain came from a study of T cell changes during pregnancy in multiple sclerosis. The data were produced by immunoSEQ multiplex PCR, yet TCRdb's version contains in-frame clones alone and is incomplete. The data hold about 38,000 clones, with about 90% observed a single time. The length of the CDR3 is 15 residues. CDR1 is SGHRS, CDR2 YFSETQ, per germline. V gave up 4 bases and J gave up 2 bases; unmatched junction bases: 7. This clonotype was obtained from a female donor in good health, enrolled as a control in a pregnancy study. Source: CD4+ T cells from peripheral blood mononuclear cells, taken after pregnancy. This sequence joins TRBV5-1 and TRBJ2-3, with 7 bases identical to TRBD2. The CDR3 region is CASSTRLAPTDTQYF. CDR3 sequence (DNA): TGCGCCAGCAGCACGCGACTAGCTCCCACAGATACGCAGTATTTT.